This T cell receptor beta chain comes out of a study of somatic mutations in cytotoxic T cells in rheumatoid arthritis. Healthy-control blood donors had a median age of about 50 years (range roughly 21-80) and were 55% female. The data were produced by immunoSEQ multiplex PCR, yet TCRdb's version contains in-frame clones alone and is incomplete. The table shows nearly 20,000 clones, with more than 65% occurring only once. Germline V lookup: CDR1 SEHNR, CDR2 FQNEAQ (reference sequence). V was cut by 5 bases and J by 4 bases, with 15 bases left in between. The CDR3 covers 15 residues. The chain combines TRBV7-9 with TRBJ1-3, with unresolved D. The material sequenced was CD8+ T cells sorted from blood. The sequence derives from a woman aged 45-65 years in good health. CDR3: CASSPPANPGNTIYF. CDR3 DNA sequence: TGTGCCAGCAGCCCCCCGGCGAACCCAGGAAACACCATATATTTT. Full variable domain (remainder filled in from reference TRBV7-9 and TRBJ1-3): DTGVSQNPRHKITKRGQNVTFRCDPISEHNRLYWYRQTLGQGPEFLTYFQNEAQLEKSRLLSDRFSAERPKGSFSTLEIQRTEQGDSAMYLCASSPPANPGNTIYFGEGSWLTVV.